This TCR beta chain is from a study of blood T cell repertoires in COVID-19. Across the study: The origin of the acute and convalescent COVID-19 samples was the United States, Italy and Spain.

Participants had their cohort set by participant-reported clinical history. A note on this clone: Its ends do not fully match the called genes, so a read error is possible.

CDR3 size: 12 residues. Looked up from germline, CDR1 is SGHTA and CDR2 is FQGTGA. How the authors handled the data: Reference gene primers were amplified, and this amplification served to estimate nucleated cell counts. Clones were read by immunoSEQ multiplex PCR, and TCRdb kept only the in-frame ones, dropping some. The V and J calls and clone size come from that table; D and trimming were worked out from the DNA. This table holds under 200,000 clones, 82% found once. This clonotype was obtained from a man in his 60s who had recovered from COVID-19. The rearrangement joins TRBV7-3 to TRBJ2-7; D perhaps matches TRBD2 (6 bases). The specimen was PBMCs or T cells enriched from blood (not recorded which). CDR3 DNA sequence: TGTGCCAGCAGCTTTGGGCGGGATCCTCCGGACTTC. Its protein is CASSFGRDPPDF.